These 16 T cell receptor beta chains came from one sample sequenced in a study of monozygotic twins with inflammatory bowel disease (dated by TCRdb to the late 2010s). Library generation was performed with 5' RACE. Sequencing instrument: Illumina HiSeq 2500. Based on TCRdb reprocessing of the reads, there is one entry per CDR3 protein sequence, and DNA is missing. The sample's table covers some 440,000 distinct CDR3 sequences. The top ten clonotypes cover 2.4% of the sample. The material sequenced was blood. The receptors here all came from a human donor with ulcerative colitis or Crohn's disease, or a healthy co-twin of an affected twin (not recorded which).

The gene calls are TRBV2 and TRBJ2-5; TCRdb's D call, TRBD2, is unchecked because there is no DNA. CDR1 SNHLY and CDR2 FYNNEI come from the germline V gene. This CDR3 is built from 14 residues. The CDR3 is CASRYTSGGRAQYF.

This chain uses TRBV7-2 with TRBJ2-1; TCRdb names TRBD2, which stays unverified in the absence of DNA. Germline V lookup: CDR1 SGHTA, CDR2 FQGNSA. CDR3 length equals 15 residues. CDR3 sequence: CASSPSRARTYEQFF.

The CDR3 reads CASSSGLSYGYTF. The genes are TRBV12-3 or TRBV12-4 and TRBJ1-2; the D call of TRBD1 rests on TCRdb alone, since no DNA is present to check it. This CDR3 is built from 13 residues.

V gene TRBV5-6 combines with J gene TRBJ1-5; TCRdb returns TRBD1, unconfirmable since there is no DNA. CDR1 and CDR2 (germline): SGHDT, YYEEEE. This CDR3 is built from 18 residues. CDR3 sequence reads: CASSSGIRDRGLNQPQHF.

The chain employs TRBV19 and TRBJ2-5; TCRdb lists TRBD1, though no DNA is available to test this call. CDR1 is LNHDA and CDR2 is SQIVND in the germline V gene (reference sequence). The CDR3 runs 16 residues. The CDR3 loop reads CASSTRQGAVKETQYF.

V usage is TRBV4-2 and J usage is TRBJ2-7; the TCRdb call, TRBD1, lacks DNA for checking. Germline V CDR1 and CDR2: LGHNA, YNFKEQ. This CDR3 is built from 15 residues. The CDR3 loop is CASSQDPGDRESKYF.

The rearrangement links TRBV9 to TRBJ1-1. Germline CDR1 SGDLS, CDR2 YYNGEE. The CDR3 totals 13 residues. CDR3 amino acids: CASSPRSGTEAFF.

J is TRBJ2-1 and V is TRBV3-1; TCRdb designates TRBD2, a call that cannot be tested without DNA. From germline, CDR1 is LGHDT and CDR2 YNNKEL (reference sequence). The length of the CDR3 is 16 residues. CDR3 sequence reads: CASSQEGSGAAREQFF.

This chain links TRBV6-1 with TRBJ2-5; TCRdb proposes TRBD1, but this gene call is untestable without DNA. CDR1 is MNHNS, CDR2 SASEGT, per germline. This CDR3 is built from 15 residues. CDR3 region: CASSPTGTGHETQYF.

The chain carries TRBV6-5 and TRBJ2-3; checking the TCRdb D call of TRBD2 is not possible without DNA. Germline-derived CDR1 and CDR2 are MNHEY and SVGAGI. The CDR3 is 16 amino acids. The CDR3 loop is CASSYSGAGSADTQYF.

The rearrangement joins TRBV5-4 to TRBJ2-5; TCRdb proposes TRBD1, but this gene call is untestable without DNA. Germline V gene data show CDR1 as SGHNT and CDR2 as YYREEE (reference sequence). This CDR3 spans 15 amino acids. The CDR3 spells CASSLLQGAQETQYF.

The chain uses TRBV12-3 or TRBV12-4 and TRBJ2-7; TCRdb picks TRBD1, but there is no DNA to check that call. The CDR3 is 15 residues long. CDR3: CASSLVNRGGHEQYF.

The rearrangement links TRBV29-1 to TRBJ1-2. Per germline, CDR1 SQVTM and CDR2 ANQGSEA. CDR3 length equals 15 residues. The CDR3 here is CSVEERGGIGYGYTF.

The V and J genes are TRBV12-3 or TRBV12-4 and TRBJ2-2; TCRdb returns TRBD1, unconfirmable since there is no DNA. The CDR3 is 13 residues long. CDR3 region: CASRGTGGGKLIF.

This chain uses TRBV7-9 with TRBJ2-1. The CDR3 consists of 11 residues. Per the germline V gene, CDR1 is SEHNR and CDR2 is FQNEAQ (reference sequence). The CDR3 protein is CASSPEFEQFF.

The rearrangement joins TRBV20-1 to TRBJ2-2; TCRdb's D call of TRBD1 is untestable without DNA. Per the germline V gene, CDR1 is DFQATT and CDR2 is SNEGSKA (reference sequence). The CDR3 is 14 residues long. CDR3 residues: CSARERTFTGELFF.